Included here is one T cell receptor beta chain sequence, with context. This receptor's antigen is unknown. There are no base qualities to consult, and no much larger clone falls within one base. The CDR3 measures 13 amino acids from cysteine to phenylalanine. Only the CDR3 region is kept as DNA, spanning 39 bases read in frame from base 1. CDR1 is given as MNHEY and CDR2 as SMNVEV, both from the germline V gene (reference sequence). V drops 6 bases and J drops 4 bases, leaving 13 bases in between. These data belong to a study of shared clonotypes between healthy human individuals (dated by TCRdb to the early 2020s). With respect to the entire study: The cohort comprised a couple of women and a few men aged 18 to 49 years. To estimate repertoire size and how much clonotypes are shared between individuals, the study performed deep sequencing of blood TCR repertoires from roughly five healthy adults. To increase sequencing depth and limit assay-specific biases, different laboratories used diverse techniques to prepare libraries and sequence TCR repertoires. Per donor, leukapheresis produced somewhere between about 0.9 and 9.5 billion PBMCs. For each donor, three plates each were used for CD4 naive and CD4 memory, two plates were used for CD8 naive, and one plate was used for CD8 memory. General findings and caveats noted by the study authors: Because the study included a small number of donors, the genetic and exposure-history diversity represented was limited. Naive subsets generally had larger estimated clonotype richness than memory subsets. Clonotypes shared by all four sorted-subset donors showed higher generation probabilities than non-shared clonotypes. Incomplete sequencing was indicated by rarefaction of sorted-subset datasets, despite the large sequencing depth. Sampling was restricted to blood, and TCR repertoires in tissues likely differ from the TCR repertoires found in blood. Based on pairwise subsampling, the degree of clonotype sharing among donors was expected to be affected by sequencing depth. Sharing across several donors was observed for approximately 4.6% of naive CD4, 3% to 3.5% of naive CD8, over 2% of memory CD4, and approximately 0.41% of memory CD8 clonotypes.

CD8 naive samples consisted of CD45RO-negative cells that were positively selected for CCR7, yielding a CD45RA+CCR7+ population without TemRA cells. The donors were healthy, HIV-negative adults with no recently reported acute infections or vaccinations. Every donor was a Caucasian adult living in Nashville, Tennessee, USA. After blood collection by leukapheresis, PBMCs were isolated using Ficoll-Histopaque density gradient centrifugation and then cryopreserved in the vapor phase of liquid nitrogen. Analytical flow cytometry was used to check the purity and quantity of every magnetically sorted T cell population. From each sorted fraction, genomic DNA was isolated and quantified by UV absorbance on a Nanodrop 2000c. Using the deep immunoSEQ assay, TCR CDR3 regions were amplified from genomic DNA by multiplex PCR. Extracted genomic DNA from each cell subset was distributed evenly across all wells of several immunoSEQ 96-well plates, and each plate was treated as a replicate. For sorted subsets, each replicate PCR was loaded with 200 ng genomic DNA, equivalent to 25,000 to 35,000 T cell genomes. Purified libraries were measured with a Qubit 3.0 fluorometer, size-checked on a Bioanalyzer 2100, and measured again with the KAPA Library Quantification kit. Every immunoSEQ 96-well plate was sequenced on a separate single-read 150-cycle Illumina NextSeq 550 flow cell. For the original study's pipeline: Because the immunoSEQ output held only junctional sequences and lacked quality scores, the filtering could not match the filtering applied to full-length reads. To assign V/J genes and CDR3, sequences were annotated using PyIR, a Python wrapper for IgBLAST v1.9, with IMGT germline references. Reads with weak V/J assignments (E-value above 1e-6), missing CDR3, stop codons, out-of-frame junctions, or ambiguous translated residues were removed. V3J clonotypes were defined as sequences sharing an identical inferred V gene, J gene, and CDR3 amino acid sequence. To compute the percentage overlap between repertoires, the number of shared unique clonotypes was divided by the size of the smaller repertoire. Repertoire richness was assessed with RTK rarefaction, the Chao1 estimator, and Recon v2.1 estimates of unobserved clonotypes. For all TCRbeta clonotypes obtained by the gDNA method from a few donors, generation probabilities were computed with OLGA. The table was pulled from immuneACCESS by TCRdb, which kept in-frame rearrangements only. Such tables lose some clones; where checked, under half of the loss comes from unresolved V genes, and the rest has no known cause. D and trimming come from the DNA, and the V and J calls and clone size come from that table. The sample data list more than 2 million clones, and approximately 92% of these were observed just once. Around 1.7% of the sample goes to the ten largest clones.

This clonotype was obtained from a man between 18 and 29 years old in good health. Some clones in this sample may be carry-over from other donors' samples. This chain is built from TRBV27 and TRBJ2-7; perhaps TRBD1 is the D gene, with 7 bases matching. Material for sequencing was naive CD8+ T cells from PBMCs. The sample's cell subset or site, from its label and the paper: CD45RA+CCR7+. The DNA sequence follows: TGTGCCAGCAGGTCAGCAGGGGGGTACGAGCAGTACTTC. Its amino acids are CASRSAGGYEQYF.